These 21 T cell receptor beta chains came from one sample sequenced in a study of blood T cells in healthy people across ages. Through a sample-barcoded 5' primer and a J-beta primer mix, a second PCR was run for roughly 6 to 12 cycles. One entry per CDR3 protein results from TCRdb running MiXCR on the 5' RACE reads. The sample consists of 850,000 to 950,000 distinct CDR3 sequences, more than 25% of them appearing once. Sequencing input: blood. These receptors came from an elderly woman in good health.

This clonotype was detected a few times. Since a much larger clone is just one base distant, this may be a read error. The chain links TRBV7-2 to TRBJ2-1; 9 bases fit TRBD2. Trimming at V came to 2 bases and at J to 8 bases, leaving 7 bases not matched to a gene. This CDR3 is built from 15 residues. Germline lookup yields CDR1 SGHTA and CDR2 FQGNSA. The CDR3 DNA is TGTGCCAGCAGCTTAATGCGGGGGGGCGGCGATGAGCAGTTCTTC. Translation gives CASSLMRGGGDEQFF.

For this clonotype: At one of its ends the junction is not consistent with the germline gene, which may arise from a read error. This chain links TRBV10-1 with TRBJ1-2, with TRBD1 matching 8 bases. The CDR3 loop spans 16 amino acids. The germline V gene has CDR1 WNHNN and CDR2 SYGVQD (reference sequence). CDR3 sequence: CASSEPIDRGIGGYTF. The CDR3 nucleotides are TGCGCTAGCAGTGAGCCAATAGACAGGGGAATTGGAGGCTACACCTTC.

This clonotype appeared a few times. The chain couples TRBV18 to TRBJ2-6; D tentatively reads TRBD1 or TRBD2 (5 bases each). V lost 0 bases to trimming and J lost 1 base, with 10 bases between them. Germline V gives CDR1 KGHSH, CDR2 LQKENI. The CDR3 length is 17 residues. CDR3 sequence reads: CASSPPVGASGANVLTF. CDR3 bases: TGTGCCAGCTCACCACCGGTCGGGGCTTCTGGGGCCAACGTCCTGACTTTC.

Many counts were recorded for this clonotype. V usage is TRBV20-1 and J usage is TRBJ2-3; D is perhaps TRBD1 (5 bases). The CDR3 covers 18 residues. Germline V gene sequence: CDR1 DFQATT, CDR2 SNEGSKA (reference sequence). V was trimmed by 0 bases and J by 4 bases, leaving 23 bases between them. The DNA for the CDR3 is TGCAGTGCTAGAGAGCGGACACATGAACTCTACCGAGCAGATACGCAGTATTTT. Protein: CSARERTHELYRADTQYF.

The rearrangement joins TRBV7-2 to TRBJ2-4; 10 bases agree with TRBD1. In germline, CDR1 is SGHTA, CDR2 FQGNSA. The CDR3 extends over 14 amino acids. J was trimmed by 13 bases and V by 5 bases; bases with no gene match: 11. In nucleotides, the CDR3 is TGTGCCAGCAGCCACGGGACAGGGGCTGGGGAGCAGTACTTC. Its translation: CASSHGTGAGEQYF. Using reference TRBV7-2 and TRBJ2-4 for the parts outside the CDR3, the full variable domain is GAGVSQSPSNKVTEKGKDVELRCDPISGHTALYWYRQSLGQGLEFLIYFQGNSAPDKSGLPSDRFSAERTGGSVSTLTIQRTQQEDSAVYLCASSHGTGAGEQYFGAGTRLSVL.

Ten or more counts support this clonotype. DNA for the CDR3: TGCGCCAGCAGCTCGGAAGGGAGGGAGACCCAGTACTTC. Translating gives CASSSEGRETQYF. This rearrangement joins TRBV5-1 to TRBJ2-5; TRBD2 might be the D (6 bases). Germline V gives CDR1 SGHRS, CDR2 YFSETQ. The V end was cut by 3 bases, the J end by 5 bases, with 11 bases between. This CDR3 contains 13 residues.

This clonotype was seen a few times. This chain links TRBV20-1 with TRBJ2-7; D not resolved. Deletions cut 2 bases from V and 2 bases from J, with 10 bases between. This CDR3 spans 13 amino acids. Germline V lookup: CDR1 DFQATT, CDR2 SNEGSKA (reference sequence). CDR3 sequence: CSARLWSTYEQYF. The CDR3 DNA reads as TGCAGTGCTAGATTATGGAGCACCTACGAGCAGTACTTC.

The chain carries TRBV20-1 and TRBJ2-5; TRBD2 matches 11 bases. This CDR3 has 17 residues. Germline CDR1 DFQATT, CDR2 SNEGSKA (reference sequence). The V gene end was trimmed by 0 bases and the J gene end by 7 bases; junction bases not matched to a gene: 13. The CDR3 here is CSARDDPGLAEKGTQYF. CDR3 sequence (DNA): TGCAGTGCTAGAGACGATCCGGGACTAGCGGAAAAAGGGACCCAGTACTTC.

This clonotype has only a few counts. The rearrangement uses TRBV11-2 and TRBJ2-3; 8 nucleotides agree with TRBD2. With V trimmed by 6 bases and J by 3 bases, 23 bases remained unmatched. Per the germline V gene, CDR1 is SGHAT and CDR2 is FQNNGV. The CDR3 is 20 residues long. In DNA form, the CDR3 reads TGTGCCAGCAGAACTAGGATGAGTTCGGGGGGGGCCACGGGAACAGATACGCAGTATTTT. It translates to CASRTRMSSGGATGTDTQYF.

This clonotype has ten or more counts. This rearrangement joins TRBV7-2 to TRBJ2-7; TRBD2 is a possible D gene (6 bases). CDR1 SGHTA and CDR2 FQGNSA come from the germline V gene. V shed 1 base and J shed 7 bases, with 17 bases lying between them. This CDR3 comprises 15 residues. The CDR3, as DNA: TGTGCCAGCAGCTTAGGAATTCGGGAGTTGGGGGAGCAGTACTTC. Translated: CASSLGIRELGEQYF.

The sample holds a few counts of this clonotype. This may stem from a read error, because a much larger clone lies one nucleotide away. CDR3 sequence reads: CSARGLAAGGTQYF. The CDR3 DNA reads as TGCAGTGCTAGGGGCCTAGCGGCCGGGGGGACCCAGTACTTC. V is TRBV20-1 and J is TRBJ2-7; 7 bases line up with TRBD2. TRBJ2-5 matches the DNA end more closely, so the J call is doubtful. Per germline, CDR1 DFQATT and CDR2 SNEGSKA (reference sequence). The CDR3 loop spans 14 amino acids.

This clonotype was picked up many times. A much larger clone sits a single nucleotide away, making a read error possible. The J gene is TRBJ2-5, the V gene TRBV2; a possible D gene is TRBD1 (5 bases). V dropped 4 bases and J dropped 3 bases, with 6 bases sitting between them. Germline V gene lookup returns CDR1 SNHLY and CDR2 FYNNEI. The CDR3 covers 12 residues. CDR3 amino acids: CASSVTEETQYF. The CDR3 region has the DNA TGTGCCAGCAGTGTGACAGAAGAGACCCAGTACTTC.

This clonotype was recorded a few times. The rearrangement links TRBV24-1 to TRBJ1-1; a possible D gene is TRBD1 (6 bases). The CDR3 consists of 15 residues. CDR1 is KGHDR, CDR2 SFDVKD, per germline. The germline V and J ends were trimmed by 7 bases and 8 bases, with 22 bases remaining between them. CDR3 sequence reads: CATRKSLYRVSEAFF. CDR3 coding DNA: TGTGCCACCAGGAAAAGCCTTTACAGGGTAAGCGAAGCTTTCTTT.

The CDR3 nucleotides read TGTGCCACCAGCAGAGAAGGGCGGGAAACGCAGTATTTT. Its translation is CATSREGRETQYF. The chain couples TRBV15 to TRBJ2-3, with a tentative D call TRBD2 (6 bases). Germline-derived CDR1 and CDR2 are LNHNV and YYDKDF (reference sequence). This CDR3 has 13 amino acids. Trimming removed 0 bases at V and 9 bases at J, with 10 bases between. Full variable domain (outside the CDR3, taken from reference TRBV15 and TRBJ2-3): DAMVIQNPRYQVTQFGKPVTLSCSQTLNHNVMYWYQQKSSQAPKLLFHYYDKDFNNEADTPDNFQSRRPNTSFCFLDIRSPGLGDTAMYLCATSREGRETQYFGPGTRLTVL.

This clonotype was detected a few times. The chain carries TRBV9 and TRBJ1-6, with 9 bases that match TRBD1. V dropped 2 bases and J dropped 8; count of bases not matched to a gene: 8. The length of the CDR3 is 16 residues. Per germline, CDR1 SGDLS and CDR2 YYNGEE. The CDR3 DNA sequence: TGTGCCAGCAGCGTGAGTACGGGACAGGGTTATTCACCCCTCCACTTT. Translating it yields CASSVSTGQGYSPLHF.

Turning to this clonotype: An end of the junction differs from the germline gene, which may be a read error. V usage is TRBV11-3 and J usage is TRBJ2-3, with a possible D match to TRBD2 (5 bases). The CDR3 sequence is 13 residues long. The germline gives CDR1 SGHNT, CDR2 YENEEA. The DNA of the CDR3 is TGTGTCAGCAGCGGTAGAGATCCAGATACGCAGTATTTT. Protein: CVSSGRDPDTQYF.

In its sample, this clonotype was seen a few times. This clone may be a read error of a much larger clone one base away. The chain carries TRBV12-3 or TRBV12-4 and TRBJ2-7, with 9 bases matching TRBD2. This CDR3 is built from 17 residues. V shed 1 base and J 7 bases; nucleotides not matched to a gene: 14. The DNA for the CDR3 is TGTGCCAGCAGTTTAGAGTCCCTAGCGGGGAGATACAATGAGCAGTACTTC. This encodes CASSLESLAGRYNEQYF.

This clonotype was seen ten or more times. The rearrangement links TRBV4-2 to TRBJ1-6, with 8 bases lining up with TRBD1. Germline V gene data show CDR1 as LGHNA and CDR2 as YNFKEQ. The V segment lost 0 bases and the J segment 7 bases; nucleotides outside the gene matches: 8. The CDR3 extends over 17 amino acids. The CDR3 DNA is TGTGCCAGCAGCCAAGAGTCCTACCGGGACAGGAATTCACCCCTCCACTTT. Amino acids: CASSQESYRDRNSPLHF.

The CDR3 region is CASSQEGTVLGNTIYF. The CDR3 DNA reads as TGCGCCAGCAGCCAAGAGGGGACAGTACTTGGAAACACCATATATTTT. The V call is TRBV4-3, the J call TRBJ1-3; TRBD1 matches at 7 bases. The CDR3 covers 16 residues. The V and J ends lost 0 bases and 3 bases, in that order; junction bases with no gene match: 5. Germline lookup yields CDR1 LGHNA and CDR2 YSLEER.

The gene calls are TRBV3-1 and TRBJ1-1; D is unresolved. Germline CDR1 is LGHDT and CDR2 is YNNKEL (reference sequence). This CDR3 spans 15 amino acids. With 4 bases removed from V and 0 bases from J, the gap between germline ends came to 12 bases. CDR3 DNA: TGTGCCAGCAGCCCCGTATGGCGGTTGAACACTGAAGCTTTCTTT. Translation gives CASSPVWRLNTEAFF.

Note on this clonotype: A much bigger clone sits one base away, suggesting this may be a read error. The genes are TRBV20-1 and TRBJ2-7; 10 bases agree with TRBD2. J was trimmed by 7 bases and V by 6 bases; bases with no gene match: 12. Germline V lookup: CDR1 DFQATT, CDR2 SNEGSKA (reference sequence). CDR3 length equals 14 residues. DNA of the CDR3: TGCAGTGCCGTCAGCGGGGGGGCTGGGAATGAGCAGTACTTC. Translating it yields CSAVSGGAGNEQYF.